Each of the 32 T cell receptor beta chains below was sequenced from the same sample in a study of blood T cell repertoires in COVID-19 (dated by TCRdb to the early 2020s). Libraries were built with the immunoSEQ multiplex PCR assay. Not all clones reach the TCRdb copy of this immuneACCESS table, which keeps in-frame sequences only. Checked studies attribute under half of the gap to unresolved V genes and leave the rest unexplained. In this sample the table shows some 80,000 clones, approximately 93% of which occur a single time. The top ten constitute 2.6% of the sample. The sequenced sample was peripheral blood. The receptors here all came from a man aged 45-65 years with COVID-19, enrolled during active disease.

The CDR3 reads CASSSLAGGPYLTDTQYF. The CDR3 DNA sequence: TGTGCCAGCAGCTCTCTAGCGGGAGGGCCCTATCTCACAGATACGCAGTATTTT. This sequence joins TRBV6-2 or TRBV6-3 and TRBJ2-3; 12 positions match TRBD2. This CDR3 has 18 residues. Trimming removed 6 bases from V and 2 bases from J; junction bases left unmatched: 12. The germline V gene encodes CDR1 MNHEY and CDR2 SVGEGT.

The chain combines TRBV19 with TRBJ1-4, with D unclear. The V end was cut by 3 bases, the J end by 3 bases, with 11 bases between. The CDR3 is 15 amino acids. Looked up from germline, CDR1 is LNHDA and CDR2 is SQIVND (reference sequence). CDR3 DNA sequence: TGTGCCAGTAGTATGACAAGGCCGGCTAATGAAAAACTGTTTTTT. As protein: CASSMTRPANEKLFF.

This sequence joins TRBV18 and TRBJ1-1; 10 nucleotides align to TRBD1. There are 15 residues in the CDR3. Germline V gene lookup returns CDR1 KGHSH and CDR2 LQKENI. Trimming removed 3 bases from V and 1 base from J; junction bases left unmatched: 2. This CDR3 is CASSPGTGANTEAFF. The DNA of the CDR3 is TGTGCCAGCTCACCCGGGACAGGGGCGAACACTGAAGCTTTCTTT.

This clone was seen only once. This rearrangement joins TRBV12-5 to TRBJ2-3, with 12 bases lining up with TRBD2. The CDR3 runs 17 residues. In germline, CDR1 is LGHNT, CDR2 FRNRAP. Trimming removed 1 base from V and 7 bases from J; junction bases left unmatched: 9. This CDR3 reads CASGLAAGTSGRNTQYF. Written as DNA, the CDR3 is TGTGCTAGTGGTTTGGCCGCCGGGACTAGCGGGCGTAATACGCAGTATTTT.

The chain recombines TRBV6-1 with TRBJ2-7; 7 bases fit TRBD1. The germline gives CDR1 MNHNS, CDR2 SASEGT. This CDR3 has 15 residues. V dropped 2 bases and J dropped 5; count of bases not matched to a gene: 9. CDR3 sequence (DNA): TGTGCCAGCAGTGAACTAGAACACAGGGGAGACGAGCAGTACTTC. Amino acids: CASSELEHRGDEQYF.

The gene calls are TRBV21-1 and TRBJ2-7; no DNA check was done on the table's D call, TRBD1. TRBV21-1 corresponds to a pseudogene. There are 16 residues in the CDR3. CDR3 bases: TGTGCCAGCAGCAAAGGGGGACAGGGGGTCACCTACGAGCAGTACGTC. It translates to CASSKGGQGVTYEQYV.

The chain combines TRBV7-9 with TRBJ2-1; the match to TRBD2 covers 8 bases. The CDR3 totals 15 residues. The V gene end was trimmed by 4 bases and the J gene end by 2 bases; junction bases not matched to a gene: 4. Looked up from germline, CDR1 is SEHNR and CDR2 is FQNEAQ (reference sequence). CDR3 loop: CASSYTSGTYNEQFF. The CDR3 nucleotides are TGTGCCAGCAGCTATACTAGCGGCACCTACAATGAGCAGTTCTTC.

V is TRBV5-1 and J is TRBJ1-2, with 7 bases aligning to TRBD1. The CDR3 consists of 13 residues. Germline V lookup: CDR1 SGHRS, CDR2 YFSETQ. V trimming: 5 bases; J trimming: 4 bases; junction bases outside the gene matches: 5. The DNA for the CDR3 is TGCGCCAGCAGATGGGACAGCTCCTATGGCTACACCTTC. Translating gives CASRWDSSYGYTF.

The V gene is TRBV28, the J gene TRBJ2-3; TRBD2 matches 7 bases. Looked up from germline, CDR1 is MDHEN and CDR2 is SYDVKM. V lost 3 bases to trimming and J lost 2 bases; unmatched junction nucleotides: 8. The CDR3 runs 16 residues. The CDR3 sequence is CASSFHLSGPTDTQYF. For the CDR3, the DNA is TGTGCCAGCAGTTTCCATCTTAGCGGGCCCACAGATACGCAGTATTTT. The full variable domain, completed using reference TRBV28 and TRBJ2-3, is DVKVTQSSRYLVKRTGEKVFLECVQDMDHENMFWYRQDPGLGLRLIYFSYDVKMKEKGDIPEGYSVSREKKERFSLILESASTNQTSMYLCASSFHLSGPTDTQYFGPGTRLTVL.

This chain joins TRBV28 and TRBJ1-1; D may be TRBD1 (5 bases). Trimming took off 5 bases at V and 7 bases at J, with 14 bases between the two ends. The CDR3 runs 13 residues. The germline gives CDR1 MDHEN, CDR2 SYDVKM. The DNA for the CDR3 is TGTGCCAGCAGTAATGGGGGGGTCGGTGAAGCTTTCTTT. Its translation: CASSNGGVGEAFF.

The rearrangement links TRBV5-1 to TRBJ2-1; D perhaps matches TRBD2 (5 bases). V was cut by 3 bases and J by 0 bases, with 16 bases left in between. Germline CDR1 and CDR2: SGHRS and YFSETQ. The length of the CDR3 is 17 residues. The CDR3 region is CASSWGLRSGSYNEQFF. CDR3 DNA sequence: TGCGCCAGCAGCTGGGGATTGAGGAGCGGCTCCTACAATGAGCAGTTCTTC.

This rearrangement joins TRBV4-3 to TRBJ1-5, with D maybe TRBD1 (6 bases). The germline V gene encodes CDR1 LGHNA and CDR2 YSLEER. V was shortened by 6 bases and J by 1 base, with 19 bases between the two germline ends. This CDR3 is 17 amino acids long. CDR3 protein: CASSQGHGGLSNQPQHF. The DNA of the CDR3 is TGCGCCAGCAGTCAGGGGCATGGGGGATTAAGCAATCAGCCCCAGCATTTT.

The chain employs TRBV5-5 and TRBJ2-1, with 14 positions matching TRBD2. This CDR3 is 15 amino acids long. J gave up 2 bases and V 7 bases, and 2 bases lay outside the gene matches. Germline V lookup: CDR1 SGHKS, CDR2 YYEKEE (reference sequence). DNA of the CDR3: TGTGCCAGCGGACTAGCGGGAGGCCCCTACAATGAGCAGTTCTTC. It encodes CASGLAGGPYNEQFF.

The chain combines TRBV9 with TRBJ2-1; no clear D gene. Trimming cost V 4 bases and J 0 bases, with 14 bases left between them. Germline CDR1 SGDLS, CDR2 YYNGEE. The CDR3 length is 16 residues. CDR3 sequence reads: CASSPHIDFSYNEQFF. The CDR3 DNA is TGTGCCAGCAGCCCCCATATCGACTTCTCCTACAATGAGCAGTTCTTC.

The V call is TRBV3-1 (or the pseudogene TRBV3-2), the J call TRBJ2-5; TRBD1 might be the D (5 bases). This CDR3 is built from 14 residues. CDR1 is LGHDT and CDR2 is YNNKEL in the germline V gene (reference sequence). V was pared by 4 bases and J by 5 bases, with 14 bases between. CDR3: CASSRRRDGETQYF. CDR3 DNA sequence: TGTGCCAGCAGCCGGCGCAGGGATGGGGAGACCCAGTACTTC.

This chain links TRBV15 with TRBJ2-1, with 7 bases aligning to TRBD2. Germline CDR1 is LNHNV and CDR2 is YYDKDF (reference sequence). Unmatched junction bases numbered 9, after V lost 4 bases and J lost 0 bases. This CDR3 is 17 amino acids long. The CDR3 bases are TGTGCCACCAGCATGGGGGGTCTAGCGGCCTCCTACAATGAGCAGTTCTTC. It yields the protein CATSMGGLAASYNEQFF.

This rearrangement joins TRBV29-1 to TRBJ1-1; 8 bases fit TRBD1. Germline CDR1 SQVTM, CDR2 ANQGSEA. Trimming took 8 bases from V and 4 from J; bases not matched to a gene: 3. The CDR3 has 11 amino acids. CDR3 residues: CSIDRGTEAFF. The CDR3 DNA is TGCAGCATAGACAGGGGCACTGAAGCTTTCTTT.

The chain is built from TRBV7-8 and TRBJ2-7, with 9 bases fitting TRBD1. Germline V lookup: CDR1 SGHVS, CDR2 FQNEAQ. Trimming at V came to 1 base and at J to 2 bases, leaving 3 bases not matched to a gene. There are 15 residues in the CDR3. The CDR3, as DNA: TGTGCCAGCAGCTTAGGGACAGGGGTAGCCTACGAGCAGTACTTC. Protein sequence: CASSLGTGVAYEQYF.

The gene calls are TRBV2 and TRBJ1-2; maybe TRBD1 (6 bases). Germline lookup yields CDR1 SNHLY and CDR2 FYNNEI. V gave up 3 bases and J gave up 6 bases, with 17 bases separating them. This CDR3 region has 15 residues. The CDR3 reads CASSDSNQGFDGYTF. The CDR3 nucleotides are TGTGCCAGCAGTGATTCCAATCAGGGGTTCGATGGCTACACCTTC.

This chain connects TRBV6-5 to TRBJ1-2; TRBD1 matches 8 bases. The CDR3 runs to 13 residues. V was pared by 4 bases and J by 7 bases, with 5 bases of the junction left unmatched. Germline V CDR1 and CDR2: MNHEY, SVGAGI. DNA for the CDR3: TGTGCCAGCAGTTTGACAGGGGAGGGTGGCTACACCTTC. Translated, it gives CASSLTGEGGYTF.

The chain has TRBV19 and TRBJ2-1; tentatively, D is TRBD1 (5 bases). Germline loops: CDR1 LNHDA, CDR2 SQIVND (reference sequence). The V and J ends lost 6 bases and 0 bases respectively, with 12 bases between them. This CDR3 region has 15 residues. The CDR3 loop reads CASSRVDDSYNEQFF. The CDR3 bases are TGTGCCAGTAGCAGGGTTGATGACTCCTACAATGAGCAGTTCTTC.

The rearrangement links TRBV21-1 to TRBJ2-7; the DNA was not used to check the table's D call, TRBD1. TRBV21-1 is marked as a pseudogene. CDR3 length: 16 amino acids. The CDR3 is CASSKALHNKYYEQYF. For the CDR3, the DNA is TGTGCCAGCAGCAAAGCGCTCCACAACAAGTACTACGAGCAGTACTTC.

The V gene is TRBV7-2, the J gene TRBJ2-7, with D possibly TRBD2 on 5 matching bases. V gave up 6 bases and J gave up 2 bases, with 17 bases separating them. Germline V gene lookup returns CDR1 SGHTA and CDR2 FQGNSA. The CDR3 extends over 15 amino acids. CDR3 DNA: TGTGCCAGCAGTTACAGCGGTCCGTCCCCCTACGAGCAGTACTTC. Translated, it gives CASSYSGPSPYEQYF.

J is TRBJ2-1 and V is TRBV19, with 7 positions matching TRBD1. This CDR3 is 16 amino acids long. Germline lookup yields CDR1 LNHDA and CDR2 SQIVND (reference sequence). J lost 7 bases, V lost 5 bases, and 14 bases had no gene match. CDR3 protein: CASSARTGQTLNEQFF. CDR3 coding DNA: TGTGCCAGTAGTGCCCGGACAGGTCAGACGTTAAATGAGCAGTTCTTC.

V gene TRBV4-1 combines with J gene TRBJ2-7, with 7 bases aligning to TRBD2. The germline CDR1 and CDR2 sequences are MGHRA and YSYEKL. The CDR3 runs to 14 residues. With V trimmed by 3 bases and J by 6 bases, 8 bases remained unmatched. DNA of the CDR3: TGCGCCAGCAGCCAGGGAACTAGCGTGGGCGAGCAGTACTTC. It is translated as CASSQGTSVGEQYF.

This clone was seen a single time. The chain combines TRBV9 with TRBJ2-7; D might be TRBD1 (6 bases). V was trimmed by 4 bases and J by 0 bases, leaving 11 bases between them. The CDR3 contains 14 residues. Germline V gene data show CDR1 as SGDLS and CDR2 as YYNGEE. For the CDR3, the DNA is TGTGCCAGCAGCCCCGGACAGAGCTCCTACGAGCAGTACTTC. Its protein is CASSPGQSSYEQYF. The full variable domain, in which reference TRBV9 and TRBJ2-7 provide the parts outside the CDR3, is DSGVTQTPKHLITATGQRVTLRCSPRSGDLSVYWYQQSLDQGLQFLIQYYNGEERAKGNILERFSAQQFPDLHSELNLSSLELGDSALYFCASSPGQSSYEQYFGPGTRLTVT.

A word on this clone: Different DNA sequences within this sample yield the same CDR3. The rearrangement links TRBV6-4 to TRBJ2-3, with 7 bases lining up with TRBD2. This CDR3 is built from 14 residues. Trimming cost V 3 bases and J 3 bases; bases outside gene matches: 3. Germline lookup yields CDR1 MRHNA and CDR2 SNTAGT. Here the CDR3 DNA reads TGTGCCAGCAGTGAGGCGGGAGCGACAGATACGCAGTATTTT. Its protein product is CASSEAGATDTQYF.

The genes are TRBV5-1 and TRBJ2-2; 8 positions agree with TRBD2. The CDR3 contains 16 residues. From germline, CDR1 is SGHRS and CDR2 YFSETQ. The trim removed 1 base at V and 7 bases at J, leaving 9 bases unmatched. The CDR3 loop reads CASSLKQAGASGELFF. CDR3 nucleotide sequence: TGCGCCAGCAGCTTGAAGCAAGCGGGAGCGAGCGGGGAGCTGTTTTTT.

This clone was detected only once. CDR3 in DNA: TGTGCCAGCAGCCCGAGGGACAGGGGGCCGAATAATTCACCCCTCCACTTT. This sequence encodes CASSPRDRGPNNSPLHF. The V gene is TRBV7-6, the J gene TRBJ1-6; the match to TRBD1 covers 12 bases. The germline gives CDR1 SGHVS, CDR2 FNYEAQ. This CDR3 spans 17 amino acids. J was trimmed by 5 bases and V by 5 bases; bases with no gene match: 7.

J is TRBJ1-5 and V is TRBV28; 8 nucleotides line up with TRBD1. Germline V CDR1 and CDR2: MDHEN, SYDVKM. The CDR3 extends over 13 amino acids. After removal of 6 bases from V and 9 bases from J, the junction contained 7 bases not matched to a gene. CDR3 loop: CASSETGVRPQHF. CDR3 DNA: TGTGCCAGCAGCGAGACAGGGGTTAGGCCCCAGCATTTT.

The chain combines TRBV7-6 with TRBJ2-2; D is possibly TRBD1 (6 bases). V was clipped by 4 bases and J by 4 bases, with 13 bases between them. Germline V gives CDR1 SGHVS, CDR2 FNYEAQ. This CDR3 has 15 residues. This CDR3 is CASSSVGAVTGELFF. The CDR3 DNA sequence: TGTGCCAGCAGCTCCGTGGGGGCGGTCACCGGGGAGCTGTTTTTT.

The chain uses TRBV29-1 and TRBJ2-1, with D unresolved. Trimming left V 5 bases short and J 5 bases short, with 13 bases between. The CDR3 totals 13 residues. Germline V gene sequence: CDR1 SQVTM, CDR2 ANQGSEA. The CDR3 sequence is CSVPAQDNNEQFF. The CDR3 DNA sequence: TGCAGCGTTCCGGCACAAGACAACAATGAGCAGTTCTTC.